This T cell receptor (beta chain) emerged from a study of OX40 agonist ivuxolimab in advanced cancers. Looking at the study overall: Enrollees could have had prior anti-PD-1, anti-PD-L1 or anti-CTLA-4 therapy, which about 40% had received.

Germline V gives CDR1 SGDLS, CDR2 YYNGEE. Trimming left V 3 bases short and J 5 bases short, with 20 bases between. The CDR3 spans 16 residues. The repertoire was sequenced with immunoSEQ multiplex PCR; TCRdb's copy has only in-frame clones and lacks some. The table records fewer than 90,000 clones, about 86% of them present only once. The sequence came from an adult with an advanced solid tumor such as melanoma, head and neck, liver or kidney cancer. The sequenced sample was CD4+ or CD8+ T cells sorted from blood, obtained in a trial of the OX40 agonist ivuxolimab. The chain carries TRBV9 and TRBJ1-1; D may be TRBD1 (6 bases). The CDR3 region is CASSEARGGGETEAFF. The CDR3 coding sequence is TGTGCCAGCAGCGAGGCCCGAGGGGGGGGCGAAACTGAAGCTTTCTTT.